This T cell receptor (beta chain) was identified during a study of circulating and synovial CD4+ cells in juvenile arthritis. Here immunoSEQ multiplex PCR was the method, and the copy in TCRdb shows in-frame clones only, minus some. The sample holds approximately 36,000 clones, roughly 94% seen once. This clone was counted a single time. Its matching antigen is unknown. The CDR3 sequence is 16 residues long. V was cut by 4 bases and J by 4 bases, with 19 bases left in between. In germline, CDR1 is MGHRA, CDR2 YSYEKL. Patients with active juvenile idiopathic arthritis donated these samples. Whole-study results and caveats: Deeper sequencing increased measured overlap with synovial clonotypes.

The chain employs TRBV4-1 and TRBJ1-2, with D tentatively TRBD1 (5 bases). This sequence was found in a human donor with juvenile idiopathic arthritis. Material for sequencing was CD4+ T cells from blood. The CDR3 nucleotides read TGCGCCAGCAGCCGCCTCAGGGAGGGGATCGGCTATGGCTACACCTTC. Translating gives CASSRLREGIGYGYTF.